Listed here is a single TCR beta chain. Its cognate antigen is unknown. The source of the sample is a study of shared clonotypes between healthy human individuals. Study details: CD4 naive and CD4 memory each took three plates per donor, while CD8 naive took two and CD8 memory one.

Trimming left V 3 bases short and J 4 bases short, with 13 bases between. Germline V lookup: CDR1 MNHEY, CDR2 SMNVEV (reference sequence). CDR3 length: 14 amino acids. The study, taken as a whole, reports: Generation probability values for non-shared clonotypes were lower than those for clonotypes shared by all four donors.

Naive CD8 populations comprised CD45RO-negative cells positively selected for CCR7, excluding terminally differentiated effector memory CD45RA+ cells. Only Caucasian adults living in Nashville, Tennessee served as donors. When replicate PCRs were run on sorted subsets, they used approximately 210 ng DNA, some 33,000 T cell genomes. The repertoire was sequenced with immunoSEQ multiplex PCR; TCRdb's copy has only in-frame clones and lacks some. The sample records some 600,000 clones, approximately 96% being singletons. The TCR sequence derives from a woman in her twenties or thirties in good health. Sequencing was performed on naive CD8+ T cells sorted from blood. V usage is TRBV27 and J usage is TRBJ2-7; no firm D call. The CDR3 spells CASSFHSVGYEQYF. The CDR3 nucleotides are TGTGCCAGCAGTTTCCATTCAGTCGGTTACGAGCAGTACTTC.